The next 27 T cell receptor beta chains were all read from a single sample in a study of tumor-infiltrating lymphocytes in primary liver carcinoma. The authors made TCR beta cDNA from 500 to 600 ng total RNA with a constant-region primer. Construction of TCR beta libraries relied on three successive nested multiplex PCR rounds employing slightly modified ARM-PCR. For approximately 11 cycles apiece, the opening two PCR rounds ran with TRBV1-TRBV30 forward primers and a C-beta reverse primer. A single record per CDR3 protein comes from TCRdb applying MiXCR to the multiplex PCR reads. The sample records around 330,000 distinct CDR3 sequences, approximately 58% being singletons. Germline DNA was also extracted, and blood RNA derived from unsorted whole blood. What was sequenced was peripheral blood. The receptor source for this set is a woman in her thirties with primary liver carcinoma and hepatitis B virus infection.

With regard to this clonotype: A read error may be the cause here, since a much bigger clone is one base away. Written as DNA, the CDR3 is TGTGCCAGCAGTTTTCTCACGGACAATGAGCAGTTCTTC. It specifies CASSFLTDNEQFF. The chain carries TRBV12-3 or TRBV12-4 and TRBJ2-1; no clear D gene. V was clipped by 3 bases and J by 5 bases, with 8 bases between them. The CDR3 loop spans 13 amino acids.

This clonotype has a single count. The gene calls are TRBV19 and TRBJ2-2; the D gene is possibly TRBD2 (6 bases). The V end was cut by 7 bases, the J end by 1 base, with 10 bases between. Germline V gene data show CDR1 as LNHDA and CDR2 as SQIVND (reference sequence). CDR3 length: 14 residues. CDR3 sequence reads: CASIRERNTGELFF. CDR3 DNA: TGTGCCAGTATCCGGGAGCGGAACACCGGGGAGCTGTTTTTT.

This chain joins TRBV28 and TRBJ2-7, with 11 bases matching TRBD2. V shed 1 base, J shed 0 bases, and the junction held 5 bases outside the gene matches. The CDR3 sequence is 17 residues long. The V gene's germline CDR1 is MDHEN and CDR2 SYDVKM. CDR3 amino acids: CASSLSPGTSGSYEQYF. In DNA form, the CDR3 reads TGTGCCAGCAGTTTATCCCCCGGGACTAGCGGCTCCTACGAGCAGTACTTC.

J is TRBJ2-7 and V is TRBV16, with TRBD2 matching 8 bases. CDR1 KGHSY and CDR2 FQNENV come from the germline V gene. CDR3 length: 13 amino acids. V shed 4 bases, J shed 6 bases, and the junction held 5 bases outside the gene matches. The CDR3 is CASSPSREGEQYF. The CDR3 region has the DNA TGTGCCAGCAGCCCCAGCCGGGAGGGCGAGCAGTACTTC.

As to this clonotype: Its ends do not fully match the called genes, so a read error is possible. The CDR3 DNA reads as TGTGCCAGCACTGAAGTGGGGCCGGATCTTTTGGGTACCGGGGAGCTGTTTTTT. Its translation is CASTEVGPDLLGTGELFF. The rearrangement uses TRBV6-1 and TRBJ2-2, with D perhaps TRBD1 (5 bases). The CDR3 is made up of 18 amino acids. Germline V gene data show CDR1 as MNHNS and CDR2 as SASEGT.

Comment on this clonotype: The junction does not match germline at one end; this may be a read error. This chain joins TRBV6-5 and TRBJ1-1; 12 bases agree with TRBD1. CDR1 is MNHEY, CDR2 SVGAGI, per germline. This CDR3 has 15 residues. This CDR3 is CASNYTGQGATEAFF. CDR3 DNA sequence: TGTGCCAGCAATTACACGGGACAGGGGGCAACTGAAGCTTTCTTT.

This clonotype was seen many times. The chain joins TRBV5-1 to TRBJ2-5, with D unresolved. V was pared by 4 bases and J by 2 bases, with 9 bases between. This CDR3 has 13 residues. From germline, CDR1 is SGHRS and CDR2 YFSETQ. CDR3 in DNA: TGCGCCAGCAGCGCCATTCGACAAGAGACCCAGTACTTC. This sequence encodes CASSAIRQETQYF.

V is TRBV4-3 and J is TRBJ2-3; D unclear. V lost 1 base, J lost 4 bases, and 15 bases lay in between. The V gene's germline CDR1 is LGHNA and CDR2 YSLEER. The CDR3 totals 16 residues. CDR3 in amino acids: CASSQGAIWAADTQYF. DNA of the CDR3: TGCGCCAGCAGCCAAGGAGCGATCTGGGCGGCAGATACGCAGTATTTT.

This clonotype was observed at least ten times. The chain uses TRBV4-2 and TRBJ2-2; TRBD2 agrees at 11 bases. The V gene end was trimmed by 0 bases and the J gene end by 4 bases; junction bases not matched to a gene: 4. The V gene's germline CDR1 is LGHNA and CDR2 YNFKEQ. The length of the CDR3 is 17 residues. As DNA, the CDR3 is TGTGCCAGCAGCCAAGATCGAACTAGCGGGGGCACCGGGGAGCTGTTTTTT. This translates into CASSQDRTSGGTGELFF.

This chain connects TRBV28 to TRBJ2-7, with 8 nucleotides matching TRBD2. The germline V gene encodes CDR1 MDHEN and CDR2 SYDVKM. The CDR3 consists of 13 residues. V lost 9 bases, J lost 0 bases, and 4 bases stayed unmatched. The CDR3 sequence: CASLAGSSYEQYF. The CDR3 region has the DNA TGTGCCAGTTTAGCGGGGAGCTCCTACGAGCAGTACTTC.

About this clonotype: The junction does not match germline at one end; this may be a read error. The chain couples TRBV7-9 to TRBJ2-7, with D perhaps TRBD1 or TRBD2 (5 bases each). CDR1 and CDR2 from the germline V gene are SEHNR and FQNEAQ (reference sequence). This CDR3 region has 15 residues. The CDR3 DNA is TGTGCCAACAGCTTAGAGGCAGGGAGCACCTACGAGCAGTACTTC. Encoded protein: CANSLEAGSTYEQYF. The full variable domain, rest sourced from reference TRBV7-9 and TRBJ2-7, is DTGVSQNPRHKITKRGQNVTFRCDPISEHNRLYWYRQTLGQGPEFLTYFQNEAQLEKSRLLSDRFSAERPKGSFSTLEIQRTEQGDSAMYLCANSLEAGSTYEQYFGPGTRLTVT.

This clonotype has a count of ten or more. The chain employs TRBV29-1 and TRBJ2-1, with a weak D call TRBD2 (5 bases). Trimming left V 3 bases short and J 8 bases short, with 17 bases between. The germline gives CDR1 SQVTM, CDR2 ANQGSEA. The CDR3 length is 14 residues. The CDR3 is CSVDMDSGWDEQFF. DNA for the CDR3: TGCAGCGTTGATATGGACTCCGGCTGGGATGAGCAGTTCTTC.

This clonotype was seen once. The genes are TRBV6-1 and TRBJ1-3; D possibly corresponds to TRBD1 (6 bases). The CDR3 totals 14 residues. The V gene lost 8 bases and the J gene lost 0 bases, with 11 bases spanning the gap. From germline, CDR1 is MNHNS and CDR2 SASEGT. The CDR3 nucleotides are TGTGCCAGCGGAATAGGGGGCTCTGGAAACACCATATATTTT. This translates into CASGIGGSGNTIYF.

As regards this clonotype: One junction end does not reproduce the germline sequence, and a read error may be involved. CDR3 sequence reads: CASSLLGRREETRYF. The CDR3 DNA reads TGCGCCAGCAGCTTGTTGGGACGGCGAGAGGAGACCCGGTACTTC. The chain joins TRBV5-1 to TRBJ2-5; D tentatively reads TRBD1 or TRBD2 (5 bases each). CDR1 and CDR2 (germline): SGHRS, YFSETQ. The CDR3 contains 15 residues.

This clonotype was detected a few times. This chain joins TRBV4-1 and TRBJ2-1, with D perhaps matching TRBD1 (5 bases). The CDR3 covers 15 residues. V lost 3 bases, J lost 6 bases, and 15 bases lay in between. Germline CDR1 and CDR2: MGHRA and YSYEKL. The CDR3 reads CASSHFLDSFNEQFF. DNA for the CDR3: TGCGCCAGCAGCCATTTTCTTGACAGCTTCAATGAGCAGTTCTTC.

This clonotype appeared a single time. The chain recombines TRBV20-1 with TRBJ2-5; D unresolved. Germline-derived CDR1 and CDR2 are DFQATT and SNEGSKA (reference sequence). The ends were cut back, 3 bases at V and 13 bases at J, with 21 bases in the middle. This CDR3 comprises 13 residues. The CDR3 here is CSARLVANSFRYF. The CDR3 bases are TGCAGTGCTAGGCTGGTGGCCAACAGTTTTAGGTACTTC.

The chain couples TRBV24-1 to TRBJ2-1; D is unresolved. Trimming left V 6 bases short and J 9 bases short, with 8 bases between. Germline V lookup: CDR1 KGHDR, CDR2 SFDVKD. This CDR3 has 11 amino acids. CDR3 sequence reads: CATSWAAEQFF. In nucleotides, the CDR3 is TGTGCCACCAGTTGGGCGGCTGAGCAGTTCTTC.

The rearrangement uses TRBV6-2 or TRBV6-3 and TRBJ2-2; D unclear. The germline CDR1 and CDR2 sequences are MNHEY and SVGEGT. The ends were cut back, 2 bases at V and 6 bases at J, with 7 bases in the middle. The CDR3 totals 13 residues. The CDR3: CASSYGLAGELFF. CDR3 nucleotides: TGTGCCAGCAGTTACGGTCTGGCCGGGGAGCTGTTTTTT.

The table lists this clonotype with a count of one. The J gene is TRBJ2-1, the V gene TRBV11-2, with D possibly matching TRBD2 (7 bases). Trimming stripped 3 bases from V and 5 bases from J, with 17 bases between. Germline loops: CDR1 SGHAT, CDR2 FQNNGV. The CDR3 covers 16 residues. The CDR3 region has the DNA TGTGCCAGCAGCTTGGTAGGGGGGGCTTCGAACAATGAGCAGTTCTTC. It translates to CASSLVGGASNNEQFF.

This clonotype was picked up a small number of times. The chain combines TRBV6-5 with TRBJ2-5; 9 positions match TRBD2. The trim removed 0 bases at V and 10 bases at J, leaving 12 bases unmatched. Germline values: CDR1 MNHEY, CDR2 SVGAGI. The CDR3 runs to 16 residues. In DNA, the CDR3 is TGTGCCAGCAGTTACTCGGCTAGCGGGATTATCCGGCGCCAGTACTTC. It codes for CASSYSASGIIRRQYF.

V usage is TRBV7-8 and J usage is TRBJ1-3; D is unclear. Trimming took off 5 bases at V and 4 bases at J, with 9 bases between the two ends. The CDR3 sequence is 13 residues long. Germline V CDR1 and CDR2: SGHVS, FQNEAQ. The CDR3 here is CASSRESGNTIYF. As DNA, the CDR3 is TGTGCCAGCAGCCGCGAATCCGGAAACACCATATATTTT.

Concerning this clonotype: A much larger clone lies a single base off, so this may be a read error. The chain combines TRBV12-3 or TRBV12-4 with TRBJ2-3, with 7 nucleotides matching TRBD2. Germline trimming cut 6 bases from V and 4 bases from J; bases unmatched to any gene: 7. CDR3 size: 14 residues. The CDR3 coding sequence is TGTGCCAGCAGCGCCCGACTAGCCCCAGATACGCAGTATTTT. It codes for CASSARLAPDTQYF.

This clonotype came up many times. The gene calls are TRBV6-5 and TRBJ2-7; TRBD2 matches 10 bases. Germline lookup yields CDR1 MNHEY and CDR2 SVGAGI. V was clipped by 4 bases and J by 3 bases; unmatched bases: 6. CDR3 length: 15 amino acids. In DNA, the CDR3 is TGTGCCAGCAGTTCCCCGGCTAGCGGGAGCTACGAGCAGTACTTC. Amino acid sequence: CASSSPASGSYEQYF.

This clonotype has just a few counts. CDR3 coding DNA: TGTGCCAGCAGCTTAGCGCTTCACAGCCAAGAGACCCAGTACTTC. This sequence encodes CASSLALHSQETQYF. This chain uses TRBV7-9 with TRBJ2-5; D is unclear. V was shortened by 0 bases and J by 1 base, with 9 bases between the two germline ends. CDR3 length: 15 residues. The germline gives CDR1 SEHNR, CDR2 FQNEAQ (reference sequence).

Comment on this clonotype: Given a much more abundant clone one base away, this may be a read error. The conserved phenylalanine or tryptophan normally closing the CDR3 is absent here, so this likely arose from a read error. The chain's CDR3 is CASNPTGKYYEQYL. DNA of the CDR3: TGTGCCAGCAACCCGACCGGGAAATACTACGAGCAGTACCTC. V gene TRBV6-2 or TRBV6-3 combines with J gene TRBJ2-7; tentatively, D is TRBD2 (5 bases). Germline V gene sequence: CDR1 MNHEY, CDR2 SVGEGT. The CDR3 loop spans 14 amino acids. V shed 7 bases and J shed 3 bases, with 16 bases lying between them.

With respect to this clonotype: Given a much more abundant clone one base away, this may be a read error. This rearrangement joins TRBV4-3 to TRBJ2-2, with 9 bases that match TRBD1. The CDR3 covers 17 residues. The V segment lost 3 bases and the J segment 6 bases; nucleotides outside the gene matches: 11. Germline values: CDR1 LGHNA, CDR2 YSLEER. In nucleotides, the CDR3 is TGCGCCAGCAGCCATACCTACCAACAGGGGGCCGCCGGGGAGCTGTTTTTT. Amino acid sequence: CASSHTYQQGAAGELFF.

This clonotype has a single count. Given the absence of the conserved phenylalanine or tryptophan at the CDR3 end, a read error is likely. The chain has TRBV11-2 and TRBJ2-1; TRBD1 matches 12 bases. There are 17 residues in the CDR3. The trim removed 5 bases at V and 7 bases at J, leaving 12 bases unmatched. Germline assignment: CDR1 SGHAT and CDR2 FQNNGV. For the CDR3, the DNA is TGTGCCAGCAGCACCGAGAATCAGGGACAGGGGGCGAATGAGCAGTTCTTA. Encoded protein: CASSTENQGQGANEQFL.